This T cell receptor beta chain was observed in a study of blood T cell repertoires in COVID-19. V was shortened by 4 bases and J by 3 bases, with 8 bases between the two germline ends. CDR3 size: 13 residues. Germline loops: CDR1 SGHVS, CDR2 FQNEAQ. Generated by immunoSEQ multiplex PCR, the TCRdb table keeps only in-frame clones and is missing some. Here the sample spans 130,000 to 150,000 clones, about nine tenths being singletons. The V call is TRBV7-8, the J call TRBJ2-3; weak D call: TRBD1 (5 bases). Sequencing input: peripheral blood. This receptor was obtained from a human donor in a cohort sampled during active COVID-19. For the CDR3, the DNA is TGTGCCAGCAGCTCAAGACAGACAGATACGCAGTATTTT. Its protein product is CASSSRQTDTQYF.